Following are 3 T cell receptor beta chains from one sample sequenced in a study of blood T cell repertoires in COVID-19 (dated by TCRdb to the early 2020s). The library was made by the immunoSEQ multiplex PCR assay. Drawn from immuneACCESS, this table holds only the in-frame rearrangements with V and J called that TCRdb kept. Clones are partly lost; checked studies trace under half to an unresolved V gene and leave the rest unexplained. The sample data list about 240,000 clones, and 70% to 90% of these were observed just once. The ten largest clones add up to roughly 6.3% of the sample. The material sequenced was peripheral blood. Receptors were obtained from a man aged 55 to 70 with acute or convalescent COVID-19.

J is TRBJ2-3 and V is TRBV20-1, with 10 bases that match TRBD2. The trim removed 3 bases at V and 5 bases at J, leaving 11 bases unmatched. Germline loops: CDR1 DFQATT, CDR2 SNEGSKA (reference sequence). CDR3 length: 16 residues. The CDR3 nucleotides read TGCAGTGCTAGTCCCCCCCTAGCGGGAGAGGGAGATACGCAGTATTTT. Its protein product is CSASPPLAGEGDTQYF.

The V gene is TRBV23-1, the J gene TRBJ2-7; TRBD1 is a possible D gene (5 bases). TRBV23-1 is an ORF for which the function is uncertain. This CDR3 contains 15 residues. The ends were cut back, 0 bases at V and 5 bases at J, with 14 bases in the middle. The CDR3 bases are TGCGCCAGCAGTCAATCGGACAAGGAAAGCGACGAGCAGTACTTC. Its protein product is CASSQSDKESDEQYF.

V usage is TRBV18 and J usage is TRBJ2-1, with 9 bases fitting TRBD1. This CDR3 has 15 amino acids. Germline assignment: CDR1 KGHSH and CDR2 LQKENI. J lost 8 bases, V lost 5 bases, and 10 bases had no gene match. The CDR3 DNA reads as TGTGCCAGCTCAACCTACGGGACAGGGCCAGATGAGCAGTTCTTC. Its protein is CASSTYGTGPDEQFF.